This T cell receptor (beta chain) was sequenced during a study of cytomegalovirus exposure and HLA in healthy donors. Germline CDR1 is MDHEN and CDR2 is SYDVKM. V was shortened by 10 bases and J by 9 bases, with 16 bases between the two germline ends. The length of the CDR3 is 12 residues. Study-wide points: Evidence from a later analysis indicated that most CMV-associated TCR beta chains looked HLA-restricted. The study assumed roughly uniform donor sequencing depth for presence/absence analyses. It was reportedly the case that the classifier diagnosed cytomegalovirus status with high specificity and sensitivity. Some public TCRs appeared in many individuals, while most sequences were rare.

PCR used 60 Vbeta primers and 13 Jbeta primers. Produced via immunoSEQ multiplex PCR; TCRdb's table is partial and in-frame only. Of 150,000 or so clones in the sample, less than 90% were seen once. Regarding this clone: Its antigen remains unidentified.

V usage is TRBV28 and J usage is TRBJ2-1, with D perhaps TRBD1 (5 bases). The receptor was derived from a male donor in good health and CMV-seropositive. Source material: PBMCs. The CDR3 here is CATVRMDTEQFF. The CDR3 DNA follows: TGTGCCACCGTCCGCATGGACACTGAGCAGTTCTTC.